A selection of T cell receptor beta chains follows, all from one sample in a study of OX40 agonist ivuxolimab in advanced cancers. Profiled with immunoSEQ multiplex PCR; TCRdb holds only in-frame clones, not every one. The sample carries about 36,000 clones, around 77% recorded once. Sequences were derived from CD4+ or CD8+ T cells sorted from blood, sampled in a trial of the OX40 agonist ivuxolimab. The source is an adult with an advanced solid tumor such as melanoma, head and neck, liver or kidney cancer. The CDR3 runs from the conserved cysteine through the conserved F or W. D genes are given only for firm matches. Clone size is given for some rows only: seen once, a few or many times, or a class if the clone is expanded.

J	size	D	V	DNA	CDR3
TRBJ2-7	-	-	TRBV9	TGTGCCAGCAGCGTAGCTTACGGAAGCTCCTACGAGCAGTACTTC	CASSVAYGSSYEQYF
TRBJ2-3	few	-	TRBV5-4	TGTGCCAGCAGCTTTCAGGGAGGAGGCACAGATACGCAGTATTTT	CASSFQGGGTDTQYF
TRBJ2-5	-	TRBD1	TRBV28	TGTGCCAGCAGTTGGGGTCATTCCGGGACAGACCAAGAGACCCAGTACTTC	CASSWGHSGTDQETQYF
TRBJ2-3	once	TRBD2	TRBV6-5	TGTGCCAGCAGTTACGGGACTACCACCACAGATACGCAGTATTTT	CASSYGTTTTDTQYF
TRBJ1-2	-	-	TRBV28	TGTGCCAGCAGTCTTACTCGAGGCGGCGGCTACACCTTC	CASSLTRGGGYTF
TRBJ2-3	-	-	TRBV27	TGTGCCAGCAGTCCCACCGAGGTCGGGACGCAGTATTTT	CASSPTEVGTQYF
TRBJ1-2	-	-	TRBV4-1	TGCGCCAGCAGCCAAGACCCGGGGGCGGGCTATGGCTACACCTTC	CASSQDPGAGYGYTF
TRBJ2-1	-	TRBD1	TRBV9	TGTGCCAGCAGCCTGGACAGGGGTCCTGGAGGGATCTACAATGAGCAGTTCTTC	CASSLDRGPGGIYNEQFF
TRBJ2-2	-	TRBD2	TRBV2	TGTGCCAGCAGTGAATCCCGACTAGCGGGGGGCCCGAACACCGGGGAGCTGTTTTTT	CASSESRLAGGPNTGELFF
TRBJ2-1	few	-	TRBV6-1	TGTGCCAGCAGTGAGGGGCTCCTGAATGAGCAGTTCTTC	CASSEGLLNEQFF
TRBJ2-6	-	-	TRBV28	TGTGCCAGCAGCCCCGGAGGAGTCCTGACTTTC	CASSPGGVLTF
TRBJ2-1	-	-	TRBV2	TGTGCCAGCAGTGTGGGGACAGAGCAGTTCTTC	CASSVGTEQFF
TRBJ2-5	-	TRBD2	TRBV6-5	TGTGCCAGCAGTTACGAGAGTAGCGGGAGGGAAGAGACCCAGTACTTC	CASSYESSGREETQYF
TRBJ2-2	-	-	TRBV9	TGTGCCAGCAGCGTGAACACCGGGGAGCTGTTTTTT	CASSVNTGELFF
TRBJ2-1	-	TRBD2	TRBV28	TGTGCCAGCAGTTACCACTCTCGACTAGCGGGAGAGACAAATGAGCAGTTCTTC	CASSYHSRLAGETNEQFF
TRBJ2-1	-	-	TRBV27	TGTGCCACGCGACTGAGAAGCTCCTACAATGAGCAGTTCTTC	CATRLRSSYNEQFF
TRBJ2-1	-	-	TRBV28	TGTGCCAGCAGTTCGAATGGGGTGAGAGAGATCGATGAGCAGTTCTTC	CASSSNGVREIDEQFF
TRBJ2-5	-	TRBD2	TRBV7-7	TGTGCTAGCAGCTCCCGGCTAGCGGGAATCCAAGAGACCCAGTACTTC	CASSSRLAGIQETQYF
TRBJ1-5	few	-	TRBV27	TGTGCCAGCAGCCCTCTTGGGCAGCCCCAGCATTTT	CASSPLGQPQHF
TRBJ1-2	-	TRBD1	TRBV27	TGTGCCAGCAGTAATTCCGGGACAGCTAACTATGGCTACACCTTC	CASSNSGTANYGYTF
TRBJ2-3	few	-	TRBV28	TGTGCCAGCAGTTTACGCTGGACCGCAGATACGCAGTATTTT	CASSLRWTADTQYF
TRBJ2-2	few	-	TRBV4-1	TGCGCCAGCAGCCAAGATTGGCGGCCGACCGGGGAGCTGTTTTTT	CASSQDWRPTGELFF
TRBJ2-7	-	TRBD2	TRBV10-1	TGCGCCACCTCAGACAGAGCGGGAGACTACGAGCAGTACTTC	CATSDRAGDYEQYF
TRBJ1-1	-	-	TRBV6-1	TGTGCCAGCAGTCGGTCCCTTCTCATGAACACTGAAGCTTTCTTT	CASSRSLLMNTEAFF
TRBJ1-5	once	TRBD1	TRBV6-1	TGTGCCAGCACCAAGACAGGGCTACTTAGCCAGCCCCAGCATTTT	CASTKTGLLSQPQHF
TRBJ2-3	-	-	TRBV4-3	TGCGCCAGCAGCCAAGATTGGTACGGGGAGACAGATACGCAGTATTTT	CASSQDWYGETDTQYF
TRBJ2-1	-	TRBD2	TRBV15	TGTGCCACCAGCAGAAATAGCGGGAGAAGCTTCTACAATGAGCAGTTCTTC	CATSRNSGRSFYNEQFF
TRBJ1-1	medium-sized	-	TRBV6-5	TGTGCCAGCAGTTTTAGGACCCACACTGAAGCTTTCTTT	CASSFRTHTEAFF
TRBJ2-4	medium-sized	-	TRBV7-8	TGTGCCAGCAGCTACGGACGGCTACTGAAAAACATTCAGTACTTC	CASSYGRLLKNIQYF
TRBJ2-2	once	-	TRBV27	TGTGCCAGCTGGGCAACGGGGGGCTTGAACACCGGGGAGCTGTTTTTT	CASWATGGLNTGELFF
TRBJ1-3	-	-	TRBV2	TGTGCCAGCAGTGGCGGCTTCTCTGGAAACACCATATATTTT	CASSGGFSGNTIYF
TRBJ2-7	once	-	TRBV27	TGTGCCAGCAGTTTGTACTACTACGAGCAGTACTTC	CASSLYYYEQYF
TRBJ2-1	-	-	TRBV28	TGTGCCAGCAGTTCTACCCGATCGGGGGACAATGAGCAGTTCTTC	CASSSTRSGDNEQFF
TRBJ2-1	medium-sized	TRBD1	TRBV5-1	TGCGCCAGCAGGGCCGGGACAGGGGGGATCGATGAGCAGTTCTTC	CASRAGTGGIDEQFF
TRBJ1-4	-	-	TRBV29-1	TGCAGCGTTGAAGATGGGGAGGGGTTTAATGAAAAACTGTTTTTT	CSVEDGEGFNEKLFF
TRBJ2-5	-	-	TRBV11-3	TGTGCCAGCAGCTTAGGGCAGGGGAGTGAAGAGACCCAGTACTTC	CASSLGQGSEETQYF
TRBJ2-5	-	TRBD1	TRBV13	TGTGCCAGCGGAGTACAGGGGGCGTTTGAGACCCAGTACTTC	CASGVQGAFETQYF
TRBJ1-2	-	-	TRBV28	TGTGCCAGCAATTTAGACCGACTCTATGGCTACACCTTC	CASNLDRLYGYTF
TRBJ2-7	medium-sized	-	TRBV10-2	TGCGCCAGCAGTGATATTAGGGGGGCAATCGGCGAGCAGTACTTC	CASSDIRGAIGEQYF
TRBJ2-2	-	-	TRBV18	TGTGCCAGCTCACCAAACACCGGGGAGCTGTTTTTT	CASSPNTGELFF
TRBJ1-3	-	-	TRBV27	TGTGCCAGCAGTTTATCCGACCCTTGGGGAGGAAACACCATATATTTT	CASSLSDPWGGNTIYF